There are a few counts of the clone carrying this TCR beta chain. Its target is unknown. The authors took one heparinised blood draw, averaging about 116 mL, from each donor. The data were obtained in a study of beta chain features in type 1 diabetes. Findings of the study overall: The study found that naive, central memory and Treg TCRB repertoires appeared more similar in patients than in healthy donors.

Expressed TCRB transcripts were sequenced because the entire RNA isolate underwent reverse transcription. Around 3.8 million reads per sample were averaged for naive, central memory and regulatory samples. Generated by immunoSEQ multiplex PCR, the TCRdb table keeps only in-frame clones and is missing some. Of more than 150,000 clones in the sample, over 7.5% were seen once. The CDR3 loop spans 12 amino acids. The V end lost 3 bases, the J end lost 3 bases, and 6 bases lay between the germline ends. Germline V gene sequence: CDR1 SNHLY, CDR2 FYNNEI. The receptor was derived from a young woman in good health. Sequencing used central memory CD4+ T cells from blood. J is TRBJ2-7 and V is TRBV2; D may be TRBD2 (5 bases). CDR3 sequence (DNA): TGTGCCAGCAGTGACGCGGGCTACGAGCAGTACTTC. Translated: CASSDAGYEQYF.